Presented here are 28 T cell receptor beta chains from one specimen sequenced in a study of blood T cell repertoires in COVID-19 (dated by TCRdb to 2020 to 2021). Library preparation was by the immunoSEQ multiplex PCR assay. In TCRdb, the immuneACCESS table is reduced to in-frame sequences with V and J assigned. These tables do not hold every clone; where another copy was compared, an unresolved V gene accounts for under half, and the others remain unexplained. The sample records some 150,000 clones, roughly 83% of which are singletons. Approximately 4.4% of the sample lies in the top ten. The specimen sequenced was PBMCs or T cells enriched from blood (not recorded which). The source of these receptors is a woman aged 50 to 60 who had recovered from COVID-19.

This chain links TRBV6-2 or TRBV6-3 with TRBJ1-5; no definite D call. CDR3 length: 15 amino acids. Trimming removed 4 bases from V and 1 base from J, with 11 bases in between. Germline V gene lookup returns CDR1 MNHEY and CDR2 SVGEGT. The CDR3 protein is CASSSHIPSNQPQHF. CDR3 coding DNA: TGTGCCAGCAGTTCTCACATACCCAGCAATCAGCCCCAGCATTTT.

The chain carries TRBV20-1 and TRBJ1-5; TRBD1 matches 8 bases. The J segment lost 4 bases and the V segment lost 3 bases, leaving 8 bases of the junction unmatched. The length of the CDR3 is 15 residues. Germline V gene data show CDR1 as DFQATT and CDR2 as SNEGSKA (reference sequence). The CDR3 is CSASTGRGRNQPQHF. CDR3 DNA: TGCAGTGCTAGTACAGGCAGGGGGCGAAATCAGCCCCAGCATTTT.

The genes are TRBV9 and TRBJ2-3; 9 bases align to TRBD2. Per germline, CDR1 SGDLS and CDR2 YYNGEE. Trimming removed 4 bases from V and 3 bases from J; junction bases left unmatched: 6. The CDR3 contains 15 residues. The CDR3 protein is CASSPLAGDTDTQYF. CDR3 sequence (DNA): TGTGCCAGCAGCCCCTTAGCGGGAGATACAGATACGCAGTATTTT.

The chain couples TRBV28 to TRBJ1-2, with D uncertain. The CDR3 covers 13 residues. The V end lost 5 bases, the J end lost 8 bases, and 15 bases lay between the germline ends. Germline CDR1 reads MDHEN; CDR2 reads SYDVKM. CDR3 region: CASSVTRNQGYTF. CDR3 sequence (DNA): TGTGCCAGCAGTGTAACGAGGAATCAGGGCTACACCTTC.

The chain recombines TRBV7-6 with TRBJ1-3, with TRBD1 matching 7 bases. Germline-derived CDR1 and CDR2 are SGHVS and FNYEAQ. This CDR3 region has 15 residues. Unmatched junction bases numbered 4, after V lost 2 bases and J lost 3 bases. CDR3 sequence: CASSLWTGDGNTIYF. The CDR3 nucleotides read TGTGCCAGCAGCTTATGGACAGGCGATGGAAACACCATATATTTT. The full variable domain, rest sourced from reference TRBV7-6 and TRBJ1-3, is GAGVSQSPRYKVTKRGQDVALRCDPISGHVSLYWYRQALGQGPEFLTYFNYEAQQDKSGLPNDRFSAERPEGSISTLTIQRTEQRDSAMYRCASSLWTGDGNTIYFGEGSWLTVV.

This clone was detected only a few times. The chain joins TRBV7-2 to TRBJ2-5; 7 bases align to TRBD1. The V and J ends lost 6 bases and 2 bases, in that order; junction bases with no gene match: 3. Germline CDR1 and CDR2: SGHTA and FQGNSA. This CDR3 has 13 amino acids. CDR3 DNA: TGTGCCAGCAGAGGGACAGCACAAGAGACCCAGTACTTC. It codes for CASRGTAQETQYF.

This clone was recorded a few times. The rearrangement joins TRBV4-1 to TRBJ1-6; no clear D. The ends were cut back, 4 bases at V and 7 bases at J, with 11 bases in the middle. Looked up from germline, CDR1 is MGHRA and CDR2 is YSYEKL. The length of the CDR3 is 14 residues. In nucleotides, the CDR3 is TGCGCCAGCAGCCGGGAGGGAGGAAATTCACCCCTCCACTTT. It is translated as CASSREGGNSPLHF.

The rearrangement uses TRBV30 and TRBJ1-5; D is uncertain. Germline V CDR1 and CDR2: GTSNPN, SVGIG (reference sequence). Trimming removed 0 bases at V and 3 bases at J, with 15 bases between. The CDR3 spans 16 residues. CDR3: CAWSVSFGRDNQPQHF. The CDR3 region has the DNA TGTGCCTGGAGTGTAAGTTTCGGGAGGGACAATCAGCCCCAGCATTTT.

The rearrangement links TRBV11-2 to TRBJ2-3; TRBD2 agrees at 10 bases. J was trimmed by 4 bases and V by 5 bases; bases with no gene match: 9. Germline lookup yields CDR1 SGHAT and CDR2 FQNNGV. CDR3 length: 16 amino acids. The CDR3 is CASSIQRGGRADTQYF. The CDR3 DNA reads as TGTGCCAGCAGCATTCAGCGGGGGGGGAGGGCAGATACGCAGTATTTT.

This chain uses TRBV19 with TRBJ1-5; 7 bases are a match to TRBD1. The germline V gene has CDR1 LNHDA and CDR2 SQIVND (reference sequence). The V segment lost 2 bases and the J segment 4 bases; nucleotides outside the gene matches: 2. This CDR3 is built from 14 residues. The CDR3 DNA follows: TGTGCCAGTAGTATACGCAGGGGGAATCAGCCCCAGCATTTT. Its translation is CASSIRRGNQPQHF.

The chain combines TRBV13 with TRBJ1-6; no clear D. Trimming cost V 2 bases and J 10 bases, with 12 bases left between them. CDR1 PRHDT and CDR2 FYEKMQ come from the germline V gene (reference sequence). CDR3 length: 14 amino acids. The CDR3 DNA sequence: TGTGCCAGCAGCTTACGGCAGGCTCGGTCACCCCTCCACTTT. It is translated as CASSLRQARSPLHF.

This clone was found a few times. This sequence joins TRBV6-2 or TRBV6-3 and TRBJ1-5; TRBD1 might be the D (5 bases). Trimming cost V 5 bases and J 6 bases, with 11 bases left between them. The CDR3 loop spans 13 amino acids. Germline CDR1 is MNHEY and CDR2 is SVGEGT. The DNA for the CDR3 is TGTGCCAGCAGTCTCGGGGGTGGTCAGCCCCAGCATTTT. It specifies CASSLGGGQPQHF.

CDR3 amino acids: CASTPGVLGTYSYEQYV. For the CDR3, the DNA is TGTGCCAGCACCCCTGGGGTGTTGGGGACTTACTCCTACGAGCAGTACGTC. The J gene is TRBJ2-7, the V gene TRBV28, with D perhaps TRBD2 (6 bases). Germline V lookup: CDR1 MDHEN, CDR2 SYDVKM. The CDR3 has 17 amino acids. V shed 7 bases and J shed 0 bases, with 22 bases lying between them.

J is TRBJ2-2 and V is TRBV5-1, with 7 positions matching TRBD2. CDR3 length: 16 amino acids. V lost 1 base to trimming and J lost 1 base; unmatched junction nucleotides: 4. Germline CDR1 and CDR2: SGHRS and YFSETQ. The CDR3: CASSLLGGGNTGELFF. In DNA form, the CDR3 reads TGCGCCAGCAGCTTGTTGGGCGGGGGGAACACCGGGGAGCTGTTTTTT.

This clone was picked up a small number of times. The genes are TRBV25-1 and TRBJ1-2; D perhaps matches TRBD1 (6 bases). CDR3 length equals 13 residues. Germline values: CDR1 MGHDK, CDR2 SYGVNS. Trimming cost V 5 bases and J 7 bases, with 14 bases left between them. The CDR3 nucleotides are TGTGCCAGCAGTTTCTGGGGGCGTGGTGGCTACACCTTC. Its translation: CASSFWGRGGYTF.

The rearrangement uses TRBV7-3 and TRBJ1-4; D is undetermined. CDR3 length equals 15 residues. Germline values: CDR1 SGHTA, CDR2 FQGTGA. V was trimmed by 6 bases and J by 8 bases, leaving 19 bases between them. The CDR3 DNA reads TGTGCCAGCAGTCCCCCGGGGTCGGTGAGGGAAAAACTGTTTTTT. As protein: CASSPPGSVREKLFF.

The rearrangement joins TRBV18 to TRBJ2-7; D possibly corresponds to TRBD1 (7 bases). This CDR3 comprises 15 residues. V lost 4 bases and J lost 7, with 20 bases in between. Germline CDR1 is KGHSH and CDR2 is LQKENI. The CDR3 DNA reads TGTGCCAGCTCACTCGGGACAGCAGGGGCGGGGGAGCAGTACGTC. This codes for CASSLGTAGAGEQYV.

The chain joins TRBV19 to TRBJ1-1, with unresolved D. Germline V gives CDR1 LNHDA, CDR2 SQIVND (reference sequence). Trimming cost V 6 bases and J 3 bases, with 14 bases left between them. This CDR3 has 14 residues. The DNA of the CDR3 is TGTGCCAGTAGGGAGAGGTCTCTACACACTGAAGCTTTCTTT. This gives the protein CASRERSLHTEAFF.

For this clone: Other DNA sequences of this sample code for an identical CDR3. The J gene is TRBJ2-5, the V gene TRBV9; maybe TRBD2 (6 bases). The CDR3 sequence is 14 residues long. Between the trimmed V and J ends, which lost 2 bases and 2 bases, there was a span of 10 bases. Germline-derived CDR1 and CDR2 are SGDLS and YYNGEE. The CDR3, as DNA: TGTGCCAGCAGCGTGGGGGGATTACAAGAGACCCAGTACTTC. Its protein is CASSVGGLQETQYF.

The chain employs TRBV5-4 and TRBJ2-7; 7 bases match TRBD1. Unmatched junction bases numbered 0, after V lost 0 bases and J lost 6 bases. The length of the CDR3 is 12 residues. In germline, CDR1 is SGHNT, CDR2 YYREEE (reference sequence). The CDR3 region is CASSLDRGEQYV. The CDR3 region has the DNA TGTGCCAGCAGCTTGGACAGGGGCGAGCAGTACGTC.

The CDR3 DNA reads TGTGCCAGCAGCTTAAGACAGGGCGATAGGGGTAACTATGGCTACACCTTC. It translates to CASSLRQGDRGNYGYTF. This chain joins TRBV7-3 and TRBJ1-2; 7 bases are a match to TRBD1. Germline V gene sequence: CDR1 SGHTA, CDR2 FQGTGA. The CDR3 is 17 amino acids. V lost 1 base, J lost 1 base, and 9 bases stayed unmatched. The full variable domain, completed using reference TRBV7-3 and TRBJ1-2, is GAGVSQTPSNKVTEKGKYVELRCDPISGHTALYWYRQSLGQGPEFLIYFQGTGAADDSGLPNDRFFAVRPEGSVSTLKIQRTERGDSAVYLCASSLRQGDRGNYGYTFGSGTRLTVV.

The chain is built from TRBV7-9 and TRBJ1-1, with 8 bases lining up with TRBD1. Germline V gene lookup returns CDR1 SEHNR and CDR2 FQNEAQ (reference sequence). The CDR3 is made up of 15 amino acids. The ends lost 5 bases at V and 1 base at J; junction bases unmatched: 6. The CDR3 DNA follows: TGTGCCAGCAGCCGTGGGGACAGGCCGAACACTGAAGCTTTCTTT. It encodes CASSRGDRPNTEAFF.

This chain joins TRBV28 and TRBJ2-7; TRBD2 is a possible D gene (6 bases). There are 15 residues in the CDR3. The V gene's germline CDR1 is MDHEN and CDR2 SYDVKM. V was clipped by 5 bases and J by 0 bases, with 14 bases between them. The CDR3 DNA is TGTGCCAGCAGTGCGAGCGGGTCGCTCTCCTACGAGCAGTACGTC. Encoded protein: CASSASGSLSYEQYV.

J is TRBJ1-1 and V is TRBV6-5; TRBD1 might be the D (5 bases). The CDR3 covers 13 residues. Germline loops: CDR1 MNHEY, CDR2 SVGAGI. V was clipped by 6 bases and J by 1 base, with 9 bases between them. The CDR3 reads CASSRQRNTEAFF. The CDR3 DNA reads TGTGCCAGCAGCCGACAGAGGAACACTGAAGCTTTCTTT.

The chain employs TRBV20-1 and TRBJ2-1; D is unclear. Trimming removed 0 bases from V and 9 bases from J, with 6 bases in between. Germline V CDR1 and CDR2: DFQATT, SNEGSKA (reference sequence). This CDR3 is built from 11 residues. The CDR3 here is CSARDLSEQFF. CDR3 in DNA: TGCAGTGCTAGAGATCTCAGTGAGCAGTTCTTC.

The rearrangement uses TRBV27 and TRBJ1-1, with D possibly matching TRBD1 (6 bases). The CDR3 loop spans 13 amino acids. V was pared by 2 bases and J by 6 bases, with 10 bases between. The germline V gene has CDR1 MNHEY and CDR2 SMNVEV (reference sequence). The CDR3 region has the DNA TGTGCCAGCAGTTTACACAGGGTTGCTGAAGCTTTCTTT. Protein sequence: CASSLHRVAEAFF.

The chain combines TRBV19 with TRBJ2-5, with TRBD2 identical over 9 bases. CDR1 is LNHDA and CDR2 is SQIVND in the germline V gene (reference sequence). The CDR3 has 16 amino acids. The ends lost 6 bases at V and 5 bases at J; junction bases unmatched: 13. CDR3 in DNA: TGTGCCAGTAGCTTCGGGGGGCAGCGGGAGGTTGAGACCCAGTACTTC. Amino acids: CASSFGGQREVETQYF.

This clone was observed a single time. The chain is built from TRBV2 and TRBJ1-4; D is unclear. V was clipped by 4 bases and J by 8 bases, with 11 bases between them. The germline V gene has CDR1 SNHLY and CDR2 FYNNEI. The CDR3 is 13 amino acids. The DNA of the CDR3 is TGTGCCAGCAGTGCGCGGGTTGGGGAAAAACTGTTTTTT. It translates to CASSARVGEKLFF.